The 32 T cell receptor beta chains below were found in one sample sequenced in a study of blood T cells in healthy people across ages. PCR was performed a second time for about 6 to 11 cycles using a sample-barcoded 5' primer and a J-beta primer mix. Using its own MiXCR run on the 5' RACE reads, TCRdb lists one record per CDR3 protein. The table lists about 1.5 million distinct CDR3 sequences, roughly 45% of them singletons. Sequencing input: blood. The receptors come from a woman aged 18-35 years in good health.

This clonotype was seen at least ten times. The V and J genes are TRBV28 and TRBJ2-1, with D possibly TRBD2 on 6 matching bases. Germline values: CDR1 MDHEN, CDR2 SYDVKM. The ends were cut back, 0 bases at V and 6 bases at J, with 9 bases in the middle. The length of the CDR3 is 14 residues. CDR3 region: CASSLWEGSNEQFF. The CDR3 region has the DNA TGTGCCAGCAGTTTATGGGAGGGATCCAATGAGCAGTTCTTC. The complete variable domain, with remaining parts taken from reference TRBV28 and TRBJ2-1, reads DVKVTQSSRYLVKRTGEKVFLECVQDMDHENMFWYRQDPGLGLRLIYFSYDVKMKEKGDIPEGYSVSREKKERFSLILESASTNQTSMYLCASSLWEGSNEQFFGPGTRLTVL.

This clonotype was observed a few times. The V call is TRBV6-5, the J call TRBJ2-3; D unclear. The CDR3 is 13 amino acids. Trimming left V 0 bases short and J 5 bases short, with 6 bases between. Germline CDR1 is MNHEY and CDR2 is SVGAGI. This CDR3 is CASSYSRRDTQYF. Here the CDR3 DNA reads TGTGCCAGCAGTTACTCTAGAAGAGATACGCAGTATTTT.

The chain joins TRBV20-1 to TRBJ2-3, with TRBD2 identical over 7 bases. Germline CDR1 DFQATT, CDR2 SNEGSKA (reference sequence). The CDR3 has 15 residues. After removal of 4 bases from V and 1 base from J, the junction contained 8 bases not matched to a gene. In DNA, the CDR3 is TGCAGTGCTAACAGCCTAGCGGAACGCACAGATACGCAGTATTTT. Translation: CSANSLAERTDTQYF.

To note about this clonotype: At one boundary the junction diverges from the germline segment, which might be a read error. The V and J genes are TRBV27 and TRBJ2-5; maybe TRBD2 (5 bases). CDR3 length equals 14 residues. CDR1 is MNHEY, CDR2 SMNVEV, per germline (reference sequence). The CDR3 DNA reads TGTGCCAGCAGTTCAGGAGGCCTCCAAGAGACCCTGTACTTC. Protein product: CASSSGGLQETLYF.

Concerning this clonotype itself: At one of its ends the junction is not consistent with the germline gene, which may arise from a read error. The rearrangement uses TRBV5-1 and TRBJ2-1; D gene unclear. Germline V gives CDR1 SGHRS, CDR2 YFSETQ. The CDR3 is made up of 15 amino acids. The CDR3 sequence is CASSWTDSSYNKQFF. CDR3 bases: TGCGCCAGCAGCTGGACCGATAGCTCCTACAATAAGCAGTTCTTC. The variable domain in full, with the rest retrieved from reference TRBV5-1 and TRBJ2-1, is KAGVTQTPRYLIKTRGQQVTLSCSPISGHRSVSWYQQTPGQGLQFLFEYFSETQRNKGNFPGRFSGRQFSNSRSEMNVSTLELGDSALYLCASSWTDSSYNKQFFGPGTRLTVL.

This chain links TRBV2 with TRBJ2-1, with 9 bases lining up with TRBD1. With V trimmed by 4 bases and J by 4 bases, 8 bases remained unmatched. From germline, CDR1 is SNHLY and CDR2 FYNNEI. There are 16 residues in the CDR3. The CDR3, as DNA: TGTGCCAGCAGTGGCTGGACAGGGGACGCGTACAATGAGCAGTTCTTC. Translating it yields CASSGWTGDAYNEQFF.

J is TRBJ2-1 and V is TRBV6-5, with 8 bases lining up with TRBD1. The J segment lost 0 bases and the V segment lost 6 bases, leaving 4 bases of the junction unmatched. Germline loops: CDR1 MNHEY, CDR2 SVGAGI. The CDR3 loop spans 15 amino acids. The CDR3 loop reads CASRPTGASYNEQFF. CDR3 sequence (DNA): TGTGCCAGCAGGCCGACAGGGGCCTCCTACAATGAGCAGTTCTTC.

The rearrangement links TRBV5-1 to TRBJ2-1; TRBD2 matches at 13 bases. This CDR3 has 13 residues. V lost 3 bases, J lost 11 bases, and 2 bases stayed unmatched. From germline, CDR1 is SGHRS and CDR2 YFSETQ. The CDR3 coding sequence is TGCGCCAGCAGCTCGGGACTAGCGGGACAGCAGTTCTTC. Protein sequence: CASSSGLAGQQFF.

This clonotype was observed at least ten times. The chain uses TRBV29-1 and TRBJ2-1; no firm D call. V was pared by 3 bases and J by 5 bases, with 5 bases between. Germline CDR1 is SQVTM and CDR2 is ANQGSEA. CDR3 size: 11 residues. CDR3 region: CSVDRNNEQFF. The DNA for the CDR3 is TGCAGCGTTGACCGAAACAATGAGCAGTTCTTC.

The V gene is TRBV10-3, the J gene TRBJ2-7; D is perhaps TRBD1 (5 bases). Germline CDR1 and CDR2: ENHRY and SYGVKD. This CDR3 has 12 amino acids. Trimming left V 7 bases short and J 5 bases short, with 12 bases between. The CDR3 DNA reads TGTGCCATCACCACTCAGGGTAACGAGCAGTACTTC. Translation: CAITTQGNEQYF.

The chain is built from TRBV24-1 and TRBJ2-1, with 9 nucleotides matching TRBD2. CDR1 and CDR2 from the germline V gene are KGHDR and SFDVKD. This CDR3 is built from 13 residues. V was clipped by 7 bases and J by 5 bases; unmatched bases: 2. CDR3 DNA: TGTGCCACCAGGGCGGGGGGGAACAATGAGCAGTTCTTC. It encodes CATRAGGNNEQFF.

This rearrangement joins TRBV6-4 to TRBJ2-7; a weak D match, TRBD2 (6 bases). V was pared by 3 bases and J by 0 bases, with 12 bases between. The CDR3 is 15 amino acids. CDR1 and CDR2 (germline): MRHNA, SNTAGT. CDR3 region: CASSEPGLRSYEQYF. In DNA, the CDR3 is TGTGCCAGCAGTGAGCCGGGACTCCGCTCCTACGAGCAGTACTTC.

Comments on this clonotype: A much larger clone sits a single nucleotide away, making a read error possible. The rearrangement uses TRBV20-1 and TRBJ2-1; TRBD2 matches 10 bases. The CDR3 sequence is 13 residues long. Looked up from germline, CDR1 is DFQATT and CDR2 is SNEGSKA (reference sequence). CDR3 sequence reads: CSSSGRSVNGQFF. DNA for the CDR3: TGCAGTTCTAGCGGGAGATCTGTCAATGGGCAGTTCTTC.

V gene TRBV6-1 combines with J gene TRBJ2-7; a weak D match, TRBD1 (6 bases). CDR3 size: 14 residues. Trimming removed 6 bases from V and 0 bases from J, with 12 bases in between. Germline V gene lookup returns CDR1 MNHNS and CDR2 SASEGT. CDR3 sequence reads: CASRERDTSYEQYF. CDR3 nucleotides: TGTGCCAGCAGGGAACGGGACACCTCCTACGAGCAGTACTTC.

Regarding this clonotype: This sequence may be a read error, since a much larger clone differs from it by one base. The J gene is TRBJ2-1, the V gene TRBV29-1; weak D call: TRBD1 (6 bases). The CDR3 runs 17 residues. Germline V gene sequence: CDR1 SQVTM, CDR2 ANQGSEA. CDR3 sequence (DNA): TGCAGCGTTGAAGATCCCGAGGGGACGGACAGTTACAATAAGCAGTTCTTC. Translation gives CSVEDPEGTDSYNKQFF.

This clonotype appeared once. V is TRBV28 and J is TRBJ1-2; D not resolved. The CDR3 contains 14 residues. V lost 5 bases, J lost 5 bases, and 15 bases lay in between. Germline V CDR1 and CDR2: MDHEN, SYDVKM. CDR3 in amino acids: CASSLPTESYGYTF. In DNA form, the CDR3 reads TGTGCCAGCAGTCTACCCACAGAATCGTATGGCTACACCTTC.

This clonotype was seen a handful of times. The chain has TRBV9 and TRBJ2-7; TRBD2 matches 7 bases. The CDR3 length is 15 residues. Germline CDR1 is SGDLS and CDR2 is YYNGEE. The J segment lost 2 bases and the V segment lost 0 bases, leaving 5 bases of the junction unmatched. CDR3 in DNA: TGTGCCAGCAGCGTAGCGGCGGGAGATCCCTACGAGCAGTACTTC. Protein: CASSVAAGDPYEQYF.

The V and J genes are TRBV12-3 or TRBV12-4 and TRBJ2-3, with D possibly being TRBD2 (5 bases). Trimming stripped 2 bases from V and 3 bases from J, with 9 bases between. This CDR3 spans 14 amino acids. The CDR3 region has the DNA TGTGCCAGCAGTTTACTAGCCCTGACAGATACGCAGTATTTT. Translating gives CASSLLALTDTQYF.

The chain employs TRBV7-2 and TRBJ1-1; tentative D call: TRBD1 (6 bases). This CDR3 is built from 13 residues. With 3 bases removed from V and 4 bases from J, the gap between germline ends came to 9 bases. The germline V gene has CDR1 SGHTA and CDR2 FQGNSA. The CDR3 DNA follows: TGTGCCAGCAGCTTTCAGGGGTTCACTGAAGCTTTCTTT. The encoded protein is CASSFQGFTEAFF.

The rearrangement joins TRBV5-1 to TRBJ2-5, with D possibly being TRBD1 (5 bases). The V end lost 4 bases, the J end lost 11 bases, and 21 bases lay between the germline ends. CDR3 length equals 14 residues. Looked up from germline, CDR1 is SGHRS and CDR2 is YFSETQ. CDR3 sequence (DNA): TGCGCCAGCAGCCCGGACACGACGTACAATGAGCAGTACTTC. It yields the protein CASSPDTTYNEQYF.

This clonotype was recorded a few times. This rearrangement joins TRBV10-3 to TRBJ1-4; no definite D call. The germline gives CDR1 ENHRY, CDR2 SYGVKD. CDR3 length: 13 amino acids. Trimming removed 7 bases from V and 7 bases from J, with 13 bases in between. Here the CDR3 reads CAITDSLGEKLFF. CDR3 DNA: TGTGCCATCACTGACTCCCTGGGTGAAAAACTGTTTTTT.

The chain is built from TRBV3-1 and TRBJ2-3; D may be TRBD1 or TRBD2 (5 bases each). The CDR3 loop spans 15 amino acids. Trimming removed 7 bases at V and 0 bases at J, with 14 bases between. Looked up from germline, CDR1 is LGHDT and CDR2 is YNNKEL (reference sequence). CDR3 sequence: CASTLNGASTDTQYF. In DNA form, the CDR3 reads TGTGCCAGCACCTTAAACGGGGCCAGCACAGATACGCAGTATTTT.

This clonotype was detected a few times. This sequence joins TRBV6-5 and TRBJ2-3; 12 positions agree with TRBD2. The CDR3 runs 17 residues. Germline lookup yields CDR1 MNHEY and CDR2 SVGAGI. The junction had 7 bases not matched to a gene; V was cut back by 0 bases and J by 6 bases. CDR3 sequence: CASSYSALAGGKDTQYF. The CDR3 DNA follows: TGTGCCAGCAGTTACTCGGCACTAGCGGGGGGTAAGGATACGCAGTATTTT.

The chain employs TRBV29-1 and TRBJ1-4; D is ambiguous. CDR3 length: 13 amino acids. Deletions cut 6 bases from V and 5 bases from J, with 13 bases between. CDR1 is SQVTM, CDR2 ANQGSEA, per germline. Written as DNA, the CDR3 is TGCAGCGTCCGCCCCGGGAAGAATGAAAAACTGTTTTTT. Amino acids: CSVRPGKNEKLFF.

Only a few counts were recorded for this clonotype. V gene TRBV4-1 combines with J gene TRBJ2-7, with D tentatively TRBD1 (6 bases). V gave up 3 bases and J gave up 7 bases, with 10 bases separating them. The germline V gene encodes CDR1 MGHRA and CDR2 YSYEKL. CDR3 length equals 12 residues. This chain's CDR3 is CASSHSDREQYF. The CDR3 bases are TGCGCCAGCAGCCATTCCGACAGGGAGCAGTACTTC.

This clonotype turned up a few times. The V call is TRBV5-1, the J call TRBJ1-3, with D uncertain. CDR3 size: 17 residues. Trimming cost V 0 bases and J 0 bases, with 13 bases left between them. The V gene's germline CDR1 is SGHRS and CDR2 YFSETQ. CDR3 residues: CASSLENSRSSGNTIYF. CDR3 DNA sequence: TGCGCCAGCAGCTTGGAGAACTCACGTAGCTCTGGAAACACCATATATTTT. Together with reference TRBV5-1 and TRBJ1-3, the CDR3 gives the full variable domain: KAGVTQTPRYLIKTRGQQVTLSCSPISGHRSVSWYQQTPGQGLQFLFEYFSETQRNKGNFPGRFSGRQFSNSRSEMNVSTLELGDSALYLCASSLENSRSSGNTIYFGEGSWLTVV.

This clonotype was counted between two and nine times. The gene calls are TRBV6-6 and TRBJ1-2; D is undetermined. Looked up from germline, CDR1 is MNHNY and CDR2 is SVGAGI (reference sequence). The CDR3 loop spans 14 amino acids. V gave up 5 bases and J gave up 2 bases, with 12 bases separating them. CDR3 sequence reads: CASSLEGGNYGYTF. DNA of the CDR3: TGTGCCAGCAGTCTGGAGGGTGGGAACTATGGCTACACCTTC.

This clonotype turned up a few times. The rearrangement joins TRBV28 to TRBJ2-5; D may be TRBD1 or TRBD2 (6 bases each). From germline, CDR1 is MDHEN and CDR2 SYDVKM. This CDR3 contains 14 residues. With 7 bases removed from V and 5 bases from J, the gap between germline ends came to 17 bases. The DNA for the CDR3 is TGTGCCAGCACCTCACGGGGGCGCGCCGAGACCCAGTACTTC. Translated, it gives CASTSRGRAETQYF. The full variable domain, with the rest looked up from reference TRBV28 and TRBJ2-5, is DVKVTQSSRYLVKRTGEKVFLECVQDMDHENMFWYRQDPGLGLRLIYFSYDVKMKEKGDIPEGYSVSREKKERFSLILESASTNQTSMYLCASTSRGRAETQYFGPGTRLLVL.

The V gene is TRBV11-2, the J gene TRBJ2-5; 10 bases are a match to TRBD2. Trimming cost V 4 bases and J 11 bases; bases outside gene matches: 13. The germline V gene encodes CDR1 SGHAT and CDR2 FQNNGV. There are 15 residues in the CDR3. CDR3 sequence (DNA): TGTGCCAGCAGCTGGGGGGGTACTAGCGGGACTGAGCAGTACTTC. This translates into CASSWGGTSGTEQYF.

The rearrangement joins TRBV29-1 to TRBJ1-1; a weak D match, TRBD1 (6 bases). V lost 4 bases, J lost 3 bases, and 18 bases lay in between. The CDR3 runs 15 residues. Germline V CDR1 and CDR2: SQVTM, ANQGSEA. CDR3 protein: CSVVGGQRGDTEAFF. Here the CDR3 DNA reads TGCAGCGTTGTCGGAGGACAGCGGGGGGACACTGAAGCTTTCTTT. The full variable domain, in which reference TRBV29-1 and TRBJ1-1 provide the parts outside the CDR3, is SAVISQKPSRDICQRGTSLTIQCQVDSQVTMMFWYRQQPGQSLTLIATANQGSEATYESGFVIDKFPISRPNLTFSTLTVSNMSPEDSSIYLCSVVGGQRGDTEAFFGQGTRLTVV.

The genes are TRBV20-1 and TRBJ2-6; D might be TRBD2 (5 bases). Trimming removed 6 bases from V and 0 bases from J, with 12 bases in between. In germline, CDR1 is DFQATT, CDR2 SNEGSKA (reference sequence). The CDR3 consists of 15 residues. The CDR3 DNA follows: TGCAGTGCCAGGCCCGGACTCTCTGGGGCCAACGTCCTGACTTTC. The encoded protein is CSARPGLSGANVLTF.

The chain is built from TRBV4-2 and TRBJ2-1; a possible D gene is TRBD2 (6 bases). There are 17 residues in the CDR3. The V gene lost 2 bases and the J gene lost 4 bases, with 18 bases spanning the gap. Germline V CDR1 and CDR2: LGHNA, YNFKEQ. CDR3 DNA sequence: TGTGCCAGCAGCCAAATCTCGGGCCCCGGGAGTTACAATGAGCAGTTCTTC. Its protein is CASSQISGPGSYNEQFF.